These 13 T cell receptor beta chains share one sample of origin, sequenced in a study of blood T cell repertoires in COVID-19. TCRdb's table, derived via immunoSEQ multiplex PCR, lists solely in-frame clones and lacks some. The table shows about 230,000 clones, with nearly 90% occurring only once. Sequencing was carried out using peripheral blood. These receptors were collected from a woman between 18 and 30 years old who had recovered from COVID-19.

On this clone itself: The junction differs from germline at one of its ends, possibly a read error. The chain carries TRBV20-1 and TRBJ1-2; D gene uncertain. The CDR3 contains 11 residues. The germline CDR1 and CDR2 sequences are DFQATT and SNEGSKA (reference sequence). CDR3 sequence: CSATDNYGHTF. CDR3 nucleotide sequence: TGCAGTGCTACCGACAATTATGGCCACACCTTC.

This clone showed up just once. This chain links TRBV6-2 or TRBV6-3 with TRBJ2-6, with 10 bases identical to TRBD1. This CDR3 comprises 17 residues. The junction had 10 bases not matched to a gene; V was cut back by 7 bases and J by 4 bases. Germline loops: CDR1 MNHEY, CDR2 SVGEGT. The CDR3 nucleotides are TGTGCCAGCAACCCGAGACAGGGGGCGCGAGGGGCCAACGTCCTGACTTTC. Amino acid sequence: CASNPRQGARGANVLTF.

The J gene is TRBJ2-2, the V gene TRBV19, with D tentatively TRBD1 (6 bases). Trimming pared 9 bases from V and 4 bases from J, leaving 15 bases between. The CDR3 is 14 residues long. From germline, CDR1 is LNHDA and CDR2 SQIVND (reference sequence). In DNA, the CDR3 is TGTGCCAGCCAGGGGATGCGAAGCACCGGGGAGCTGTTTTTT. It encodes CASQGMRSTGELFF.

The rearrangement links TRBV20-1 to TRBJ2-7; unclear D gene. The V and J ends lost 1 base and 4 bases respectively, with 5 bases between them. Per germline, CDR1 DFQATT and CDR2 SNEGSKA (reference sequence). This CDR3 has 11 amino acids. As DNA, the CDR3 is TGCAGTGCTAGAGTTACATACGAGCAGTACTTC. Translating it yields CSARVTYEQYF.

The chain combines TRBV28 with TRBJ1-2; 7 nucleotides line up with TRBD1. The CDR3 consists of 17 residues. With 2 bases clipped from V and 5 bases from J, the junction kept 14 bases outside the gene matches. Germline V gene lookup returns CDR1 MDHEN and CDR2 SYDVKM. The chain's CDR3 is CASSLDFNRDRIYGYTF. CDR3 nucleotide sequence: TGTGCCAGCAGTTTAGATTTTAACCGGGACAGAATATATGGCTACACCTTC.

On this clone: Other DNA sequences within the sample encode an identical CDR3. This chain uses TRBV19 with TRBJ2-7, with 7 bases lining up with TRBD2. J was trimmed by 0 bases and V by 3 bases; bases with no gene match: 2. Germline values: CDR1 LNHDA, CDR2 SQIVND (reference sequence). The CDR3 totals 14 residues. For the CDR3, the DNA is TGTGCCAGTAGTATGGGCGGGAGCTCCTACGAGCAGTACTTC. It yields the protein CASSMGGSSYEQYF.

The V and J genes are TRBV13 and TRBJ2-1; TRBD2 matches 14 bases. J lost 8 bases, V lost 5 bases, and 5 bases had no gene match. The CDR3 extends over 15 amino acids. The germline gives CDR1 PRHDT, CDR2 FYEKMQ (reference sequence). The CDR3, as DNA: TGTGCCAGCAGCGTGGGACTAGCGGGAGCACATGAGCAGTTCTTC. Protein sequence: CASSVGLAGAHEQFF.

The chain carries TRBV27 and TRBJ2-1; D is uncertain. Trimming left V 8 bases short and J 0 bases short, with 11 bases between. Germline CDR1 and CDR2: MNHEY and SMNVEV (reference sequence). The CDR3 spans 14 residues. CDR3 amino acids: CASSYSSSYNEQFF. The DNA for the CDR3 is TGTGCCAGCTCTTACTCGAGCTCCTACAATGAGCAGTTCTTC.

The chain uses TRBV4-1 and TRBJ1-6; 9 bases are shared with TRBD1. Germline V gene sequence: CDR1 MGHRA, CDR2 YSYEKL. Trimming cost V 0 bases and J 0 bases; bases outside gene matches: 12. The CDR3 extends over 21 amino acids. The CDR3 region has the DNA TGCGCCAGCAGCCAAGAACTGACCTGGGACAGGGTGAGCTCCTATAATTCACCCCTCCACTTT. Translated: CASSQELTWDRVSSYNSPLHF.

The rearrangement uses TRBV19 and TRBJ2-3, with 7 bases fitting TRBD1. Germline V gene sequence: CDR1 LNHDA, CDR2 SQIVND (reference sequence). This CDR3 is built from 15 residues. V dropped 1 base and J dropped 2; count of bases not matched to a gene: 3. The CDR3 region is CASSIGGQLTDTQYF. In nucleotides, the CDR3 is TGTGCCAGTAGTATAGGGGGACAGCTCACAGATACGCAGTATTTT.

This chain joins TRBV7-3 and TRBJ2-2, with 11 bases matching TRBD2. With V trimmed by 3 bases and J by 4 bases, 4 bases remained unmatched. The CDR3 consists of 16 residues. Germline V CDR1 and CDR2: SGHTA, FQGTGA. DNA of the CDR3: TGTGCCAGCAGCTTTATAGCGGGAGGGTTCACCGGGGAGCTGTTTTTT. This sequence encodes CASSFIAGGFTGELFF.

This chain connects TRBV6-2 or TRBV6-3 to TRBJ2-2; 9 bases match TRBD2. Trimming at V came to 4 bases and at J to 5 bases, leaving 2 bases not matched to a gene. This CDR3 has 14 residues. Germline CDR1 and CDR2: MNHEY and SVGEGT. CDR3 residues: CASSSREGTGELFF. In DNA form, the CDR3 reads TGTGCCAGCAGTTCGCGGGAGGGAACCGGGGAGCTGTTTTTT.

The gene calls are TRBV28 and TRBJ2-1; 10 bases map to TRBD1. Germline-derived CDR1 and CDR2 are MDHEN and SYDVKM. Unmatched junction bases numbered 4, after V lost 8 bases and J lost 6 bases. The CDR3 length is 13 residues. CDR3 protein: CASAGQGFNEQFF. CDR3 DNA sequence: TGTGCCAGCGCGGGACAGGGGTTCAATGAGCAGTTCTTC.